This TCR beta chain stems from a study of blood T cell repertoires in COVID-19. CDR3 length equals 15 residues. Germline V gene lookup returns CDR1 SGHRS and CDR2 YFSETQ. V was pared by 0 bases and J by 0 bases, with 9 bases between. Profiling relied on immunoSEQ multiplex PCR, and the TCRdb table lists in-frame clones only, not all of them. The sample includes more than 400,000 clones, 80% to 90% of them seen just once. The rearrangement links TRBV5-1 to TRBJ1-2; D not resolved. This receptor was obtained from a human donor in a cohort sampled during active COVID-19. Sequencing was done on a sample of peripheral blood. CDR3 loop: CASSLGHLSNYGYTF. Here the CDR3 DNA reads TGCGCCAGCAGCTTGGGACACCTTTCTAACTATGGCTACACCTTC.